Following are 11 T cell receptor beta chains from one sample sequenced in a study of shared clonotypes between healthy human individuals. Some clones are missing from TCRdb's copy, which holds only in-frame ones; the method was immunoSEQ multiplex PCR. The sample lists 2 million to 2.5 million clones, around 92% seen once, with 0.3% to 0.45% in the top ten. Sequencing used naive CD4+ T cells from PBMCs. Indicated subset: CD45RA+ positively selected. Receptors were obtained from a man in his late teens or twenties in good health. Some clones in this sample may be carry-over from other donors' samples.

The J gene is TRBJ2-7, the V gene TRBV11-3, with 9 nucleotides matching TRBD2. The ends lost 5 bases at V and 1 base at J; junction bases unmatched: 6. CDR1 is SGHNT, CDR2 YENEEA, per germline. The CDR3 spans 15 residues. In DNA, the CDR3 is TGTGCCAGCAGCCCCGGGACTAGCCAGTCCTACGAGCAGTACTTC. Its protein is CASSPGTSQSYEQYF.

The rearrangement uses TRBV27 and TRBJ1-5; no definite D call. The CDR3 runs to 13 residues. Germline CDR1 MNHEY, CDR2 SMNVEV (reference sequence). V lost 6 bases and J lost 5, with 11 bases in between. The DNA for the CDR3 is TGTGCCAGCAGGGGAAGGCTGGATCAGCCCCAGCATTTT. It translates to CASRGRLDQPQHF.

V is TRBV11-3 and J is TRBJ2-3; possible D gene TRBD1, 5 bases. This CDR3 has 16 residues. The germline V gene has CDR1 SGHNT and CDR2 YENEEA. Trimming removed 4 bases at V and 0 bases at J, with 14 bases between. Here the CDR3 reads CASSSAWGPSTDTQYF. DNA for the CDR3: TGTGCCAGCAGCTCAGCTTGGGGCCCTAGCACAGATACGCAGTATTTT.

As regards this clone: Other DNA sequences in this sample translate to the same CDR3. CDR3 sequence: CASSQGQDTDTQYF. The CDR3 DNA is TGCGCCAGCAGCCAAGGCCAGGACACAGATACGCAGTATTTT. The chain joins TRBV4-1 to TRBJ2-3; no firm D call. Germline V gene lookup returns CDR1 MGHRA and CDR2 YSYEKL. The CDR3 runs 14 residues. The V and J ends lost 1 base and 2 bases respectively, with 7 bases between them.

The CDR3 nucleotides read TGTGCCAGTAGTATCTTAAACAGGGACACTGAAGCTTTCTTT. It is translated as CASSILNRDTEAFF. This chain connects TRBV19 to TRBJ1-1, with D maybe TRBD1 (6 bases). CDR3 size: 14 residues. Between the trimmed V and J ends, which lost 3 bases and 3 bases, there was a span of 11 bases. The V gene's germline CDR1 is LNHDA and CDR2 SQIVND (reference sequence).

The rearrangement joins TRBV6-6 to TRBJ1-4, with D unresolved. CDR1 is MNHNY and CDR2 is SVGAGI in the germline V gene (reference sequence). CDR3 length: 11 residues. V lost 6 bases and J 8 bases, leaving 7 bases between the germline ends. The CDR3 here is CASRVGEKLFF. CDR3 nucleotides: TGTGCCAGCAGGGTAGGGGAAAAACTGTTTTTT.

The rearrangement joins TRBV6-4 to TRBJ2-1, with 7 nucleotides matching TRBD1. V shed 10 bases and J 7 bases; nucleotides not matched to a gene: 13. CDR1 is MRHNA and CDR2 is SNTAGT in the germline V gene. The CDR3 length is 14 residues. CDR3 nucleotide sequence: TGTGCCAACCTAAAGACAGGGCCGGCAAATGAGCAGTTCTTC. It encodes CANLKTGPANEQFF.

This chain connects TRBV11-1 to TRBJ1-4; no clear D gene. The germline V gene has CDR1 SGHAT and CDR2 FQDESV (reference sequence). The CDR3 sequence is 15 residues long. V lost 1 base to trimming and J lost 0 bases, with 6 bases between them. This chain's CDR3 is CASSLGGATNEKLFF. The CDR3, as DNA: TGTGCCAGCAGCTTAGGAGGCGCAACTAATGAAAAACTGTTTTTT.

CDR3 nucleotide sequence: TGTGCCAGCCGGTGGGACTATCTGAGGAGCTCCTACGAGCAGTACTTC. It translates to CASRWDYLRSSYEQYF. The chain carries TRBV2 and TRBJ2-7; 7 positions agree with TRBD2. V lost 8 bases to trimming and J lost 0 bases; unmatched junction nucleotides: 13. The CDR3 is made up of 16 amino acids. CDR1 and CDR2 (germline): SNHLY, FYNNEI.

For the CDR3, the DNA is TGTGCCAGCAGCTCCCGGCGGGACCTAAGGGGGTCCACTGAAGCTTTCTTT. It specifies CASSSRRDLRGSTEAFF. J is TRBJ1-1 and V is TRBV5-8; possibly TRBD1 for D (6 bases). Germline lookup yields CDR1 SGHTS and CDR2 YDEGEE. V shed 3 bases and J shed 4 bases, with 22 bases lying between them. This CDR3 region has 17 residues.

The J gene is TRBJ2-7, the V gene TRBV5-1; 8 positions agree with TRBD2. V gave up 3 bases and J gave up 5 bases; unmatched junction bases: 7. The CDR3 runs to 14 residues. In germline, CDR1 is SGHRS, CDR2 YFSETQ. CDR3 nucleotides: TGCGCCAGCAGCTCAAAAGCGGGAGACGACGAGCAGTACTTC. This codes for CASSSKAGDDEQYF.